One sample yielded the 9 T cell receptor beta chains listed below, sequenced in a study of tumor-infiltrating lymphocytes in primary liver carcinoma. Total RNA (around 510 ng) served as template for TCR beta cDNA synthesis primed by a constant-region primer. TCR beta libraries came from three nested multiplex PCR rounds using slightly modified ARM-PCR. Running about 11 cycles apiece, the first two PCR rounds relied on TRBV1-TRBV30 forward primers together with a C-beta reverse primer. TCRdb ran MiXCR on the multiplex PCR reads and lists one entry per CDR3 protein. Of 330,000 or so distinct CDR3 sequences in the sample, approximately 65% were seen once. Unsorted whole blood served as the source of blood RNA, and germline DNA was extracted as well. Sequencing was performed on peripheral blood. These receptors came from a man in his forties with primary liver carcinoma and hepatitis B virus infection.

The chain employs TRBV11-2 and TRBJ2-1; D may be TRBD2 (5 bases). This CDR3 is 15 amino acids long. Germline V gene data show CDR1 as SGHAT and CDR2 as FQNNGV. The chain's CDR3 is CGSSPQREGLGEQFF. In DNA form, the CDR3 reads TGTGGCAGTAGCCCCCAGCGTGAGGGATTGGGTGAACAGTTCTTC.

About this clonotype: A much larger clone differs from this one at a single base, so this may be a read error. CDR3: CANSLVGLAGLSSYNEQFF. For the CDR3, the DNA is TGTGCCAACAGCTTAGTAGGTCTAGCGGGACTGAGCTCCTACAATGAGCAGTTCTTC. J is TRBJ2-1 and V is TRBV7-8, with 9 bases that match TRBD2. The V gene's germline CDR1 is SGHVS and CDR2 FQNEAQ. CDR3 length: 19 residues. Filled out from reference TRBV7-8 and TRBJ2-1, the complete variable domain reads GAGVSQSPRYKVAKRGQDVALRCDPISGHVSLFWYQQALGQGPEFLTYFQNEAQLDKSGLPSDRFFAERPEGSVSTLKIQRTQQEDSAVYLCANSLVGLAGLSSYNEQFFGPGTRLTVL.

To note about this clonotype: One base away lies a much larger clone, so this may be a sequencing read error. As DNA, the CDR3 is TGTGCCACCGTCCTTGTCACAGGAACCTACAATGAGCAGTTCTTC. The encoded protein is CATVLVTGTYNEQFF. The chain employs TRBV12-3 or TRBV12-4 and TRBJ2-1, with D maybe TRBD1 (5 bases). The V end lost 10 bases, the J end lost 2 bases, and 18 bases lay between the germline ends. The CDR3 totals 15 residues.

This chain connects TRBV20-1 to TRBJ2-5; 9 bases match TRBD2. This CDR3 contains 14 residues. Germline trimming cut 4 bases from V and 2 bases from J; bases unmatched to any gene: 5. Germline loops: CDR1 DFQATT, CDR2 SNEGSKA (reference sequence). For the CDR3, the DNA is TGCAGTGCTATCGCTAGCGGGGTACAAGAGACCCAGTACTTC. Its translation: CSAIASGVQETQYF.

As concerns this clonotype: At one end, the junction sequence differs from germline, possibly due to a read error. The chain links TRBV11-2 to TRBJ2-7; TRBD1 aligns across 8 bases. The CDR3 covers 15 residues. Germline assignment: CDR1 SGHAT and CDR2 FQNNGV. The CDR3 DNA follows: TGTGGCAGCAGCTTAATTCAGGGGGCTTCCTACGATCAGTACTTC. Its translation is CGSSLIQGASYDQYF.

As concerns this clonotype: Being one base from a much bigger clone, this may be a read error. The V call is TRBV10-3, the J call TRBJ2-7; 12 bases are shared with TRBD1. The CDR3 loop spans 14 amino acids. Germline V lookup: CDR1 ENHRY, CDR2 SYGVKD. The CDR3 DNA reads TGTGCCATCAGTACCGGGACAGGGGGCTACGGGCAGTACTTC. Protein product: CAISTGTGGYGQYF.

The chain joins TRBV11-2 to TRBJ2-7; D is undetermined. CDR1 and CDR2 from the germline V gene are SGHAT and FQNNGV. V lost 0 bases and J 6 bases, leaving 12 bases between the germline ends. CDR3 size: 14 residues. CDR3 in DNA: TGTGCCAGCAGCTTAGAATGTACAGCACTCGAGCAGTACTTC. It codes for CASSLECTALEQYF.

In its sample, this clonotype was seen many times. The chain recombines TRBV10-3 with TRBJ1-5; 8 nucleotides line up with TRBD1. Germline V lookup: CDR1 ENHRY, CDR2 SYGVKD. CDR3 size: 14 residues. The ends lost 4 bases at V and 6 bases at J; junction bases unmatched: 5. This chain's CDR3 is CAISAQGAGQPQHF. The CDR3 nucleotides are TGTGCCATCAGTGCGCAGGGGGCCGGTCAGCCCCAGCATTTT.

A word on this clonotype: This CDR3 is missing its conserved last phenylalanine or tryptophan, likely due to a read error. The V call is TRBV11-2, the J call TRBJ2-1; no reliable D call. CDR3 size: 11 residues. Germline V gives CDR1 SGHAT, CDR2 FQNNGV. The CDR3 protein is CVSSLVYEQFL. CDR3 nucleotides: TGTGTCAGCAGCTTAGTTTATGAGCAGTTCCTC.